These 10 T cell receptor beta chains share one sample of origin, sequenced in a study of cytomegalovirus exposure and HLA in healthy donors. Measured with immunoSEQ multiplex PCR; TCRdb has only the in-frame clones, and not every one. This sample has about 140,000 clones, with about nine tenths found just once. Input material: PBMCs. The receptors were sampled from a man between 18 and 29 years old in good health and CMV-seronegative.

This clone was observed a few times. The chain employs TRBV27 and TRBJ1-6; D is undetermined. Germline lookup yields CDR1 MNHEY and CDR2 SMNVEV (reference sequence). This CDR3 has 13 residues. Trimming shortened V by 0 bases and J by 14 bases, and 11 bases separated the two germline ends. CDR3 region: CASSLSAPFTLHF. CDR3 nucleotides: TGTGCCAGCAGTTTATCGGCCCCATTCACCCTCCACTTT.

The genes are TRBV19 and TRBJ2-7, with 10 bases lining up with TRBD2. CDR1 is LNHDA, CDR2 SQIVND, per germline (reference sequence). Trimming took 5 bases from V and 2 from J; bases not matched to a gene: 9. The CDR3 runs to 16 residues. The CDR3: CASSPHSSGGPYEQYF. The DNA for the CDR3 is TGTGCCAGTAGTCCTCATTCTAGCGGGGGCCCCTACGAGCAGTACTTC.

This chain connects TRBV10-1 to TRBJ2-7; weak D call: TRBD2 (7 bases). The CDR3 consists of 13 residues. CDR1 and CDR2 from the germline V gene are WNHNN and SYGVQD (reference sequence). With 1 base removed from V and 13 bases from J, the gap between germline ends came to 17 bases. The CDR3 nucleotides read TGCGCCAGCAGTGAGTTCATAAGGGGGGAGGGTTACTTC. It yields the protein CASSEFIRGEGYF.

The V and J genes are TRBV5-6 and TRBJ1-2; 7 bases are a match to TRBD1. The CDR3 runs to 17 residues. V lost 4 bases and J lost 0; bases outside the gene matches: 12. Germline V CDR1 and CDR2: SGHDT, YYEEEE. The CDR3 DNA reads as TGTGCCAGCAGCCGCCCCGACAGGGAAAGGGCTAACTATGGCTACACCTTC. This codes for CASSRPDRERANYGYTF. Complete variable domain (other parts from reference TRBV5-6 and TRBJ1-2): DAGVTQSPTHLIKTRGQQVTLRCSPKSGHDTVSWYQQALGQGPQFIFQYYEEEERQRGNFPDRFSGHQFPNYSSELNVNALLLGDSALYLCASSRPDRERANYGYTFGSGTRLTVV.

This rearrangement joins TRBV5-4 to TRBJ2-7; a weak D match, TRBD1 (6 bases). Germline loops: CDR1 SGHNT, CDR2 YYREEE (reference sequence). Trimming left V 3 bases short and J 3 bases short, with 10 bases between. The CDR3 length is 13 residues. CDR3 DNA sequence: TGTGCCAGCAGCTACAGGGATCGCTACGAGCAGTACTTC. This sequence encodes CASSYRDRYEQYF.

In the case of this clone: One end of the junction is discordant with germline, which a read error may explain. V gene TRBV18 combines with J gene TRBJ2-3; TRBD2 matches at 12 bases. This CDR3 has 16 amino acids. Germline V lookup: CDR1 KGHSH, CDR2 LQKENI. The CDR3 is CASSPLAGGEGDTQYF. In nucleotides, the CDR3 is TGTGCCAGCTCCCCACTAGCGGGAGGAGAAGGAGATACGCAGTATTTT.

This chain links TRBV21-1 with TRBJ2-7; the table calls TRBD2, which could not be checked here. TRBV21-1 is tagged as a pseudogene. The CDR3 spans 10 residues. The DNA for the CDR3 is TGTGCCAGCAGCAACCTCGGGGAATACTTC. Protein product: CASSNLGEYF.

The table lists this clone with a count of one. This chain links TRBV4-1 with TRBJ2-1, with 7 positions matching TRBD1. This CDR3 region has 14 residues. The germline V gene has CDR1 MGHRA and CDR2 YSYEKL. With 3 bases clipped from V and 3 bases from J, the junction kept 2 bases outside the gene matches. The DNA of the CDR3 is TGCGCCAGCAGCCAGAGACAGGGCTACAATGAGCAGTTCTTC. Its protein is CASSQRQGYNEQFF.

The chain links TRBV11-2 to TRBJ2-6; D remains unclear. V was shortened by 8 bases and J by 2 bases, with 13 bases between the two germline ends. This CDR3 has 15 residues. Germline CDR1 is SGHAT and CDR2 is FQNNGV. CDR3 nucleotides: TGTGCCAGCTCCCCGCGCGGAGCTGGGGCCAACGTCCTGACTTTC. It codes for CASSPRGAGANVLTF. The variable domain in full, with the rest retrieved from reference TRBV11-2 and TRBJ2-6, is EAGVAQSPRYKIIEKRQSVAFWCNPISGHATLYWYQQILGQGPKLLIQFQNNGVVDDSQLPKDRFSAERLKGVDSTLKIQPAKLEDSAVYLCASSPRGAGANVLTFGAGSRLTVL.

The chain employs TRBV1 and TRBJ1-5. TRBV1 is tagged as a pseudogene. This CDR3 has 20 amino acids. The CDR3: CTSSQDPSESTPYSNQPQHF. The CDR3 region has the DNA TGCACCAGCAGCCAAGATCCTTCTGAGTCCACCCCTTATAGCAATCAGCCCCAGCATTTT.